The source of this T cell receptor (beta chain) is a study of cytomegalovirus exposure and HLA in healthy donors. About the study: Sequencing of 150 million to 200 million T cells in an earlier analysis found some 100 million unique TCR beta sequences.

From germline, CDR1 is SGHTA and CDR2 FQGNSA. CDR3 length: 15 amino acids. The V gene end was trimmed by 6 bases and the J gene end by 8 bases; junction bases not matched to a gene: 8. The PCR employed 60 Vbeta primers together with 13 Jbeta primers. The method was immunoSEQ multiplex PCR; TCRdb's version includes in-frame clones alone and lacks a portion of them. The sample lists around 150,000 clones, 79% occurring once. The genes are TRBV7-2 and TRBJ1-6, with 9 positions matching TRBD1. Sequenced input: PBMCs. The sequence was collected from a male donor in good health and CMV-seronegative. The DNA of the CDR3 is TGTGCCAGCAGGGGACAGGGATCCGTACATTCACCCCTCCACTTT. It codes for CASRGQGSVHSPLHF.